These T cell receptor beta chains were read from a single sample in a study of T-cell memory formation after mild COVID-19. One entry per CDR3 protein, called by TCRdb with MiXCR from the 5' RACE reads. The sample has approximately 60,000 distinct CDR3 sequences, around 10% seen once. Sequenced material: PBMCs or a T cell subset sorted from them (not recorded which). Every receptor here comes from a man in his late teens or twenties who had mild COVID-19 (a few samples of this study predate the infection). Cell type and time point are not known. The CDR3 runs from the conserved cysteine through the conserved F or W. Each record gives: D gene, V gene, clone size, J gene, CDR3 protein, CDR3 DNA. The D gene is left open where the match is weak. Clone size is shown for a subset of rows, as once, few, many or a class of expanded clone.

d_call: NA
v_call: TRBV7-8
clone_size: few
j_call: TRBJ2-1
cdr3_aa: CASSKGEGSYNEQFF
cdr3_nt: TGTGCCAGCAGCAAGGGGGAGGGCTCCTACAATGAGCAGTTCTTC

d_call: TRBD2
v_call: TRBV11-2
clone_size: many
j_call: TRBJ2-5
cdr3_aa: CASSLPSGPQETQYF
cdr3_nt: TGTGCCAGCAGTCTTCCTAGCGGGCCACAAGAGACCCAGTACTTC

d_call: NA
v_call: TRBV12-3/TRBV12-4
clone_size: few
j_call: TRBJ1-1
cdr3_aa: CASSNTLNTEAFF
cdr3_nt: TGTGCCAGCAGTAATACCTTGAACACTGAAGCTTTCTTT

d_call: TRBD1
v_call: TRBV5-1
clone_size: many
j_call: TRBJ2-3
cdr3_aa: CASSTYGTGVPTDTQYF
cdr3_nt: TGCGCCAGCAGTACCTATGGGACAGGGGTTCCCACAGATACGCAGTATTTT

d_call: NA
v_call: TRBV20-1
clone_size: NA
j_call: TRBJ1-5
cdr3_aa: CSAEGGAGNQPQHF
cdr3_nt: TGCAGTGCCGAGGGGGGCGCGGGCAATCAGCCCCAGCATTTT

d_call: TRBD1
v_call: TRBV4-3
clone_size: many
j_call: TRBJ1-2
cdr3_aa: CASSPRRFRGPNYGYTF
cdr3_nt: TGCGCCAGCAGCCCCCGACGGTTCAGGGGGCCGAACTATGGCTACACCTTC

d_call: TRBD1
v_call: TRBV7-2
clone_size: many
j_call: TRBJ2-7
cdr3_aa: CASSYGQGGSYEQYF
cdr3_nt: TGTGCCAGCAGCTACGGACAGGGCGGTTCCTACGAGCAGTACTTC

d_call: TRBD2
v_call: TRBV28
clone_size: few
j_call: TRBJ2-1
cdr3_aa: CASSFSWGGSYNEQFF
cdr3_nt: TGTGCCAGCAGTTTTTCTTGGGGGGGCTCCTACAATGAGCAGTTCTTC

d_call: NA
v_call: TRBV12-3/TRBV12-4
clone_size: NA
j_call: TRBJ2-3
cdr3_aa: CASSLMDSPTTDTQYF
cdr3_nt: TGTGCCAGCAGTTTAATGGACAGCCCAACCACAGATACGCAGTATTTT

d_call: TRBD1
v_call: TRBV27
clone_size: few
j_call: TRBJ2-7
cdr3_aa: CASGKSGTGGYEQYF
cdr3_nt: TGTGCCAGCGGAAAATCCGGGACAGGGGGCTACGAGCAGTACTTC

d_call: TRBD1
v_call: TRBV6-5
clone_size: many
j_call: TRBJ2-7
cdr3_aa: CASSYGQETYEQYF
cdr3_nt: TGTGCCAGCAGTTACGGACAGGAAACCTACGAGCAGTACTTC

d_call: NA
v_call: TRBV4-2
clone_size: NA
j_call: TRBJ1-3
cdr3_aa: CASSQVDGNTIYF
cdr3_nt: TGTGCCAGCAGCCAAGTAGATGGAAACACCATATATTTT

d_call: TRBD2
v_call: TRBV25-1
clone_size: few
j_call: TRBJ2-1
cdr3_aa: CASSNLAGVGNEQFF
cdr3_nt: TGTGCCAGCAGTAACCTAGCGGGGGTTGGCAATGAGCAGTTCTTC

d_call: NA
v_call: TRBV5-1
clone_size: NA
j_call: TRBJ1-3
cdr3_aa: CASSLTADSGNTIYF
cdr3_nt: TGCGCCAGCAGCTTGACAGCGGACTCTGGAAACACCATATATTTT

d_call: NA
v_call: TRBV27
clone_size: few
j_call: TRBJ2-1
cdr3_aa: CASSLGSSFSSYNEQFF
cdr3_nt: TGTGCCAGCAGTTTAGGTTCTAGCTTTAGCTCCTACAATGAGCAGTTCTTC

d_call: NA
v_call: TRBV5-5
clone_size: many
j_call: TRBJ1-5
cdr3_aa: CASSLGQPDQPQHF
cdr3_nt: TGTGCCAGCAGCTTGGGGCAGCCGGATCAGCCCCAGCATTTT

d_call: NA
v_call: TRBV7-6
clone_size: many
j_call: TRBJ2-7
cdr3_aa: CASSRQGSYEQYF
cdr3_nt: TGTGCCAGCAGCCGGCAGGGATCCTACGAGCAGTACTTC

d_call: TRBD1
v_call: TRBV20-1
clone_size: few
j_call: TRBJ2-7
cdr3_aa: CSAYRRGPLGEQYF
cdr3_nt: TGCAGTGCTTATCGCAGGGGGCCCCTGGGCGAGCAGTACTTC

d_call: TRBD1
v_call: TRBV5-1
clone_size: few
j_call: TRBJ1-1
cdr3_aa: CASSSPGQGDTEAFF
cdr3_nt: TGCGCCAGCAGCTCACCGGGACAGGGAGACACTGAAGCTTTCTTT

d_call: NA
v_call: TRBV20-1
clone_size: many
j_call: TRBJ2-1
cdr3_aa: CSARRGENYNEQFF
cdr3_nt: TGCAGTGCTAGACGTGGGGAGAACTACAATGAGCAGTTCTTC

d_call: NA
v_call: TRBV5-1
clone_size: NA
j_call: TRBJ2-3
cdr3_aa: CASRERPSTDTQYF
cdr3_nt: TGCGCCAGCAGGGAACGTCCTAGCACAGATACGCAGTATTTT

d_call: NA
v_call: TRBV2
clone_size: NA
j_call: TRBJ1-1
cdr3_aa: CASSEQVYTEAFF
cdr3_nt: TGTGCCAGCAGTGAACAGGTATACACTGAAGCTTTCTTT

d_call: NA
v_call: TRBV7-2
clone_size: many
j_call: TRBJ2-1
cdr3_aa: CASSSRGASTYNEQFF
cdr3_nt: TGTGCCAGCAGCTCTCGGGGGGCCTCCACCTACAATGAGCAGTTCTTC

d_call: NA
v_call: TRBV4-3
clone_size: few
j_call: TRBJ1-4
cdr3_aa: CASSQDWIKHEKLFF
cdr3_nt: TGCGCCAGCAGCCAAGACTGGATTAAGCATGAAAAACTGTTTTTT

d_call: NA
v_call: TRBV5-1
clone_size: many
j_call: TRBJ2-7
cdr3_aa: CASSLAPRTVEQYF
cdr3_nt: TGCGCCAGCAGCTTGGCGCCCAGGACGGTTGAGCAGTACTTC

d_call: NA
v_call: TRBV7-9
clone_size: few
j_call: TRBJ2-5
cdr3_aa: CASSAGVSETQYF
cdr3_nt: TGTGCCAGCAGCGCAGGGGTCTCAGAGACCCAGTACTTC

d_call: TRBD1
v_call: TRBV12-3/TRBV12-4
clone_size: NA
j_call: TRBJ1-2
cdr3_aa: CASSGSGTGGLRGYTF
cdr3_nt: TGTGCCAGCAGTGGATCCGGGACAGGGGGCCTTCGGGGCTACACCTTC

d_call: NA
v_call: TRBV5-6
clone_size: many
j_call: TRBJ2-6
cdr3_aa: CASSLALGESYGANVLTF
cdr3_nt: TGTGCCAGCAGCTTGGCCTTGGGTGAGTCATATGGGGCCAACGTCCTGACTTTC

d_call: TRBD2
v_call: TRBV5-4
clone_size: NA
j_call: TRBJ2-1
cdr3_aa: CASSRSGGAVGNEQFF
cdr3_nt: TGTGCCAGCAGCCGGAGCGGGGGGGCCGTCGGGAATGAGCAGTTCTTC